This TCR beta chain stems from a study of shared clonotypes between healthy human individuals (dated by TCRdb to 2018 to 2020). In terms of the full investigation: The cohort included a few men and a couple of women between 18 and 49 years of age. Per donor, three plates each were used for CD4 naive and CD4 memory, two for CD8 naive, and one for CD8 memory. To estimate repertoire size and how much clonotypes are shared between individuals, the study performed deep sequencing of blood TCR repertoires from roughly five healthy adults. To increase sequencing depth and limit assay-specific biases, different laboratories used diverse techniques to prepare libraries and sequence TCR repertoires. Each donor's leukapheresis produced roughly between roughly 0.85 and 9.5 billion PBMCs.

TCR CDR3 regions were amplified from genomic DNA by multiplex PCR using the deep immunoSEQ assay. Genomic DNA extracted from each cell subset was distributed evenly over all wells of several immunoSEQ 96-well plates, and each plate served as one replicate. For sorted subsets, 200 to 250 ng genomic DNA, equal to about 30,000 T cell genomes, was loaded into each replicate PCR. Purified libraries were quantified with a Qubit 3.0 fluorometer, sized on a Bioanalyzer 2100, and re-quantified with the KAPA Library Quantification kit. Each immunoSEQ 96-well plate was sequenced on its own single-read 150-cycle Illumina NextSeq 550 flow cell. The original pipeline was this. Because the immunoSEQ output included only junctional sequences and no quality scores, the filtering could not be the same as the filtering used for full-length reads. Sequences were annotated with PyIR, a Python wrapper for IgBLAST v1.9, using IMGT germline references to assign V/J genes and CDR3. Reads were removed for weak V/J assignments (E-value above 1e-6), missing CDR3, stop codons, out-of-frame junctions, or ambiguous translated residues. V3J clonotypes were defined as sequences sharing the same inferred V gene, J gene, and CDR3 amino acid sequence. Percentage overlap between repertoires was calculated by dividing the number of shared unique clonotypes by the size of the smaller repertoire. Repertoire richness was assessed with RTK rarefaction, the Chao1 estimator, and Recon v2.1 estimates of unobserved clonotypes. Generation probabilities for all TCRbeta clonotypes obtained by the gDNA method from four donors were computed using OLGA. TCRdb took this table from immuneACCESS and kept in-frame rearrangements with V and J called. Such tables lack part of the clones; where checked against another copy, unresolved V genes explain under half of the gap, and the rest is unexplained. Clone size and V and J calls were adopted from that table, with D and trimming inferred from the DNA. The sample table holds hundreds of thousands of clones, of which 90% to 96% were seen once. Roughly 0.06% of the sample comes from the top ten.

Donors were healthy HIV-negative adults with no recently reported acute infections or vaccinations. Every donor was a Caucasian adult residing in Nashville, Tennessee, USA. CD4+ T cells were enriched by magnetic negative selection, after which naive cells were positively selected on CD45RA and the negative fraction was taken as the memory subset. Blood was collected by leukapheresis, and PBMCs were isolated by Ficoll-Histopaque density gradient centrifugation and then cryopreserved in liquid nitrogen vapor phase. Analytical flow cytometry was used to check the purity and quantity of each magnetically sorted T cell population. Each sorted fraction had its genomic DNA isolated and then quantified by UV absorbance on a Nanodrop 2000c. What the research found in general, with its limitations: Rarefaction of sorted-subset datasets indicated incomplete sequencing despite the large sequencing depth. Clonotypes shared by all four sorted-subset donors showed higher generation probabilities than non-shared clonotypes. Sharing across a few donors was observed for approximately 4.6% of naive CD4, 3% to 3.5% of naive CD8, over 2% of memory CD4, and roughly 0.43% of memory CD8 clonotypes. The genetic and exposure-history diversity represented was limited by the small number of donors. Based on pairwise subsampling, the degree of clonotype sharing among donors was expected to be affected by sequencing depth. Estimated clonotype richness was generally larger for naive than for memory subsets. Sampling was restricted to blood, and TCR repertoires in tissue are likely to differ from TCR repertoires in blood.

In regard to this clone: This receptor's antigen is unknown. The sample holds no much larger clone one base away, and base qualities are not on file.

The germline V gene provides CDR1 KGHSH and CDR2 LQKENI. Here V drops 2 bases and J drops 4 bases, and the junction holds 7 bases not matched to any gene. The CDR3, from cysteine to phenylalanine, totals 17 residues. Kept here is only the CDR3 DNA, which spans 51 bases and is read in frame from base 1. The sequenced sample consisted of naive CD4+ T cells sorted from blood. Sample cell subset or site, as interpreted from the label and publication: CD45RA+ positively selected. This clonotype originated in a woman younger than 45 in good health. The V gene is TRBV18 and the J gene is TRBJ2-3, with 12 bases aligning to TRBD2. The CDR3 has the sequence CASSPSPLAGGPDTQYF. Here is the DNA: TGTGCCAGCTCACCATCCCCGCTAGCGGGAGGGCCAGATACGCAGTATTTT.